Below are 17 T cell receptor beta chains sequenced from a single sample in a study of T cells expressing NK-cell markers. TCRdb reanalyzed the 5' RACE reads, giving one entry per CDR3 protein sequence and no DNA. In total, the table holds 130,000 to 150,000 distinct CDR3 sequences. Sequenced: blood T cells: a sorted CD56 or NKG2C T cell subset, CD4+ or CD8+ T cells, or bulk PBMC T cells (not recorded which). Receptor source: a man between 18 and 29 years old in good health.

V and J are TRBV25-1 and TRBJ2-3; checking the TCRdb D call of TRBD2 is not possible without DNA. CDR1 MGHDK and CDR2 SYGVNS come from the germline V gene. CDR3 length equals 17 residues. The chain's CDR3 is CASSEYPREGRTDTQYF.

The chain is built from TRBV3-1 and TRBJ2-1; TCRdb's D gene call, TRBD2, goes unchecked for lack of DNA. Germline lookup yields CDR1 LGHDT and CDR2 YNNKEL (reference sequence). The CDR3 is 17 residues long. The CDR3 reads CASSQLPSGSSYNEQFF.

The chain uses TRBV20-1 and TRBJ1-1; the TRBD1 assignment by TCRdb is unverifiable without DNA. This CDR3 contains 14 residues. CDR1 is DFQATT and CDR2 is SNEGSKA in the germline V gene (reference sequence). The CDR3 sequence: CSAPTGFGDTEAFF.

This chain connects TRBV14 to TRBJ2-1. This CDR3 region has 14 residues. Germline V gives CDR1 SGHDN, CDR2 FVKESK. The CDR3 is CASSQQSSYNEQFF.

The genes are TRBV2 and TRBJ2-3. This CDR3 is 12 amino acids long. Per germline, CDR1 SNHLY and CDR2 FYNNEI. The CDR3 reads CASSEDPDTQYF.

CDR3 loop: CASSVTGQYMNTGELFF. J is TRBJ2-2 and V is TRBV27; TCRdb's D gene call, TRBD1, goes unchecked for lack of DNA. This CDR3 spans 17 amino acids. Germline CDR1 is MNHEY and CDR2 is SMNVEV (reference sequence).

This chain links TRBV19 with TRBJ1-1. Germline V CDR1 and CDR2: LNHDA, SQIVND (reference sequence). This CDR3 has 14 residues. CDR3 region: CASSITREYTEAFF.

J is TRBJ2-5 and V is TRBV20-1; the TCRdb call, TRBD1, lacks DNA for checking. This CDR3 has 15 residues. Germline loops: CDR1 DFQATT, CDR2 SNEGSKA (reference sequence). This chain's CDR3 is CSARDLGGGGETQYF.

This rearrangement joins TRBV13 to TRBJ2-1; the TRBD2 assignment by TCRdb is unverifiable without DNA. This CDR3 spans 13 amino acids. CDR1 is PRHDT and CDR2 is FYEKMQ in the germline V gene (reference sequence). This CDR3 reads CASSPPSANEQFF.

The gene calls are TRBV27 and TRBJ2-5; TCRdb's D call, TRBD2, is unchecked because there is no DNA. Germline loops: CDR1 MNHEY, CDR2 SMNVEV (reference sequence). This CDR3 spans 16 amino acids. The CDR3 loop is CASSLILAGGRETQYF.

The gene calls are TRBV12-3 or TRBV12-4 and TRBJ1-1; with no DNA, the TCRdb D assignment of TRBD1 cannot be verified. This CDR3 has 14 amino acids. CDR3 amino acids: CASRLNPAGVEAFF.

This chain joins TRBV10-3 and TRBJ1-1; TCRdb outputs TRBD1, but without DNA this stays unchecked. There are 16 residues in the CDR3. Germline V gene lookup returns CDR1 ENHRY and CDR2 SYGVKD. CDR3 residues: CAISELGARIDTEAFF.

V gene TRBV13 combines with J gene TRBJ2-1; TCRdb selects TRBD2, and the lack of DNA leaves this call unchecked. The CDR3 consists of 15 residues. Germline CDR1 reads PRHDT; CDR2 reads FYEKMQ (reference sequence). CDR3 amino acids: CASSHTSGRANEQFF.

The J gene is TRBJ2-4, the V gene TRBV6-2 or TRBV6-3; there is no DNA to check the TCRdb D call of TRBD1. Germline V gene lookup returns CDR1 MNHEY and CDR2 SVGEGT. CDR3 length: 14 amino acids. This chain's CDR3 is CASSYGPLGDIQYF.

The V call is TRBV4-1, the J call TRBJ2-1; the TRBD2 assignment by TCRdb is unverifiable without DNA. Germline lookup yields CDR1 MGHRA and CDR2 YSYEKL. The CDR3 is made up of 15 amino acids. CDR3 sequence reads: CASSQDGGSKDEQFF.

The rearrangement links TRBV25-1 to TRBJ2-2; there is no DNA to check the TCRdb D call of TRBD2. This CDR3 is built from 17 residues. In germline, CDR1 is MGHDK, CDR2 SYGVNS. The CDR3 spells CASSDYSIGIDTGELFF.

The chain combines TRBV29-1 with TRBJ2-2. Germline V gene sequence: CDR1 SQVTM, CDR2 ANQGSEA. CDR3 length equals 15 residues. The CDR3 is CSVLWQDANTGELFF.